These 32 T cell receptor beta chains came from one sample sequenced in a study of neurological immune-mediated disorders (dated by TCRdb to about 2019). The time point label corresponds to: technical triplicate 3. The library was made by 5' RACE. The sequencing machine was an Illumina HiSeq 2500. TCRdb applied fastp at Q25 and MiXCR to the public reads, then kept only in-frame beta chains. Every entry covers one CDR3 protein and lists the most common genes and DNA from its rows. The sample profile shows around 47,000 distinct CDR3 sequences; around a fifth of them were found once. In total, the top ten clones hold 4% to 5.5% of the sample. Material: PBMCs. Receptors originate from a man aged 55 to 70 with HTLV-1-associated myelopathy (HAM/TSP).

The J gene is TRBJ1-2, the V gene TRBV3-1, with D perhaps matching TRBD1 (5 bases). V lost 4 bases to trimming and J lost 7 bases, with 13 bases between them. This CDR3 has 13 residues. Germline-derived CDR1 and CDR2 are LGHDT and YNNKEL (reference sequence). Here the CDR3 DNA reads TGTGCCAGCAGCCCCAGACAGAAACGTGGCTACACCTTC. It specifies CASSPRQKRGYTF.

This clonotype was observed many times. J is TRBJ2-2 and V is TRBV5-1; D is undetermined. The CDR3 is 18 residues long. With 0 bases removed from V and 0 bases from J, the gap between germline ends came to 15 bases. Germline V lookup: CDR1 SGHRS, CDR2 YFSETQ. CDR3 protein: CASSLEIEAGTNTGELFF. CDR3 nucleotide sequence: TGCGCCAGCAGCTTGGAGATAGAAGCAGGAACGAACACCGGGGAGCTGTTTTTT.

This chain uses TRBV20-1 with TRBJ2-7; possibly TRBD1 or TRBD2 for D (7 bases each). Trimming took 1 base from V and 6 from J, leaving 16 bases between them. The CDR3 has 14 amino acids. The germline gives CDR1 DFQATT, CDR2 SNEGSKA (reference sequence). DNA for the CDR3: TGCAGTGCTAGAGCTTACAGGGAGGGGGCCGAGCAGTACTTC. This codes for CSARAYREGAEQYF.

This clonotype occurred many times. The chain recombines TRBV12-3 or TRBV12-4 with TRBJ1-6; perhaps TRBD1 as D (5 bases). The CDR3 is 13 residues long. V dropped 6 bases and J dropped 9 bases, with 12 bases sitting between them. The chain's CDR3 is CASSPWGSSPLHF. The CDR3 DNA follows: TGTGCCAGCAGCCCATGGGGCAGTTCACCCCTCCACTTT.

The gene calls are TRBV28 and TRBJ1-1; D is unresolved. The CDR3 length is 12 residues. V gave up 3 bases and J gave up 10 bases, with 12 bases separating them. CDR1 MDHEN and CDR2 SYDVKM come from the germline V gene. The CDR3: CASSLPGFVAFF. The CDR3 DNA reads as TGTGCCAGCAGTTTGCCGGGGTTCGTAGCTTTCTTT.

The chain links TRBV5-6 to TRBJ2-7; no firm D call. V was pared by 0 bases and J by 9 bases, with 19 bases between. This CDR3 contains 15 residues. CDR1 and CDR2 (germline): SGHDT, YYEEEE. The CDR3, as DNA: TGTGCCAGCAGCTTGGCGGGTCGTCAAAGGTTGTGGCAGTACTTC. It is translated as CASSLAGRQRLWQYF. Variable domain in full (rest from reference TRBV5-6 and TRBJ2-7): DAGVTQSPTHLIKTRGQQVTLRCSPKSGHDTVSWYQQALGQGPQFIFQYYEEEERQRGNFPDRFSGHQFPNYSSELNVNALLLGDSALYLCASSLAGRQRLWQYFGPGTRLTVT.

This clonotype was detected ten times or more. This rearrangement joins TRBV7-2 to TRBJ1-1; weak D call: TRBD1 (6 bases). CDR1 and CDR2 from the germline V gene are SGHTA and FQGNSA. There are 14 residues in the CDR3. Trimming took 5 bases from V and 5 from J, leaving 15 bases between them. The CDR3 spells CASSQGGARTEAFF. The CDR3 coding sequence is TGTGCCAGCAGCCAAGGGGGGGCCAGAACTGAAGCTTTCTTT.

V gene TRBV5-6 combines with J gene TRBJ1-2, with no clear D. CDR3 length: 15 residues. The V end lost 0 bases, the J end lost 0 bases, and 9 bases lay between the germline ends. Per germline, CDR1 SGHDT and CDR2 YYEEEE. CDR3 sequence reads: CASSLVVRANYGYTF. DNA of the CDR3: TGTGCCAGCAGCTTGGTGGTCAGAGCTAACTATGGCTACACCTTC.

This clonotype was seen ten or more times. The rearrangement links TRBV5-1 to TRBJ2-5; TRBD2 is a possible D gene (6 bases). This CDR3 region has 16 residues. Germline lookup yields CDR1 SGHRS and CDR2 YFSETQ. The V and J ends lost 1 base and 0 bases respectively, with 13 bases between them. This CDR3 reads CASSLSDYPYQETQYF. As DNA, the CDR3 is TGCGCCAGCAGCTTGTCGGACTACCCGTACCAAGAGACCCAGTACTTC.

This clonotype is medium-sized. V gene TRBV20-1 combines with J gene TRBJ2-1; TRBD2 is a possible D gene (6 bases). The V gene lost 1 base and the J gene lost 5 bases, with 21 bases spanning the gap. This CDR3 spans 17 amino acids. Germline V gene sequence: CDR1 DFQATT, CDR2 SNEGSKA (reference sequence). In DNA form, the CDR3 reads TGCAGTGCTAGAGCAATCTTTAGGGGACTGGGGGACAATGAGCAGTTCTTC. Translation: CSARAIFRGLGDNEQFF.

This clonotype occurred many times. The chain couples TRBV20-1 to TRBJ2-3; 7 bases align to TRBD2. Germline CDR1 is DFQATT and CDR2 is SNEGSKA (reference sequence). The CDR3 covers 14 residues. With 3 bases clipped from V and 1 base from J, the junction kept 4 bases outside the gene matches. The CDR3 sequence: CSARGLSGTDTQYF. The CDR3 coding sequence is TGCAGTGCTAGGGGACTATCGGGCACAGATACGCAGTATTTT.

This clonotype was counted ten times or more. The genes are TRBV10-3 and TRBJ2-4; 8 bases map to TRBD1. The CDR3 covers 18 residues. The germline CDR1 and CDR2 sequences are ENHRY and SYGVKD. The J segment lost 3 bases and the V segment lost 0 bases, leaving 10 bases of the junction unmatched. CDR3 loop: CAISESAGQERGKNIQYF. The CDR3 bases are TGTGCCATCAGTGAGTCGGCGGGACAGGAGAGGGGCAAAAACATTCAGTACTTC.

There are many counts of this clonotype. J is TRBJ2-1 and V is TRBV6-6, with TRBD2 identical over 7 bases. The CDR3 extends over 16 amino acids. CDR1 MNHNY and CDR2 SVGAGI come from the germline V gene (reference sequence). The V and J ends lost 0 bases and 0 bases, in that order; junction bases with no gene match: 2. CDR3 sequence: CASSYSGGSSYNEQFF. The CDR3 DNA reads TGTGCCAGCAGTTACTCAGGCGGGAGCTCCTACAATGAGCAGTTCTTC.

The sample holds many counts of this clonotype. The genes are TRBV10-3 and TRBJ2-5; 7 nucleotides line up with TRBD1. This CDR3 contains 15 residues. The germline V gene encodes CDR1 ENHRY and CDR2 SYGVKD. J lost 3 bases, V lost 6 bases, and 10 bases had no gene match. CDR3 in amino acids: CAIRTNEGQKETQYF. The CDR3 DNA reads as TGTGCCATCAGGACCAACGAGGGACAGAAAGAGACCCAGTACTTC.

There are many counts of this clonotype. V is TRBV10-2 and J is TRBJ1-5; D gene ambiguous. V lost 6 bases, J lost 3 bases, and 9 bases lay in between. This CDR3 has 13 residues. Germline loops: CDR1 WSHSY, CDR2 SAAADI. The CDR3 sequence: CASRDGNNQPQHF. DNA of the CDR3: TGCGCCAGCAGAGACGGTAACAATCAGCCCCAGCATTTT.

This clonotype has a count of ten or more. The chain employs TRBV10-2 and TRBJ1-1; 11 bases agree with TRBD1. Germline V gene lookup returns CDR1 WSHSY and CDR2 SAAADI. The V segment lost 7 bases and the J segment 1 base; nucleotides outside the gene matches: 2. The CDR3 spans 14 residues. CDR3 region: CASTGQGANTEAFF. Written as DNA, the CDR3 is TGCGCCAGCACCGGACAGGGGGCGAACACTGAAGCTTTCTTT.

This clonotype was counted ten times or more. The J gene is TRBJ1-2, the V gene TRBV5-6; the match to TRBD1 covers 8 bases. Trimming at V came to 4 bases and at J to 4 bases, leaving 15 bases not matched to a gene. CDR3 length: 17 amino acids. Germline loops: CDR1 SGHDT, CDR2 YYEEEE. The CDR3 here is CASSTGQGQRWGYGYTF. The CDR3 nucleotides read TGTGCCAGCAGCACCGGACAGGGCCAGAGATGGGGCTATGGCTACACCTTC.

This clonotype has ten or more counts. CDR3 sequence (DNA): TGCAGTGCGGGACAGGGGGGCTCGAGAGAGACCCAGTACTTC. It codes for CSAGQGGSRETQYF. The chain employs TRBV20-1 and TRBJ2-5; 11 nucleotides align to TRBD1. CDR1 and CDR2 (germline): DFQATT, SNEGSKA (reference sequence). There are 14 residues in the CDR3. V shed 6 bases, J shed 4 bases, and the junction held 7 bases outside the gene matches.

This clonotype was seen at least ten times. The rearrangement uses TRBV6-2 or TRBV6-3 and TRBJ1-2; 8 bases agree with TRBD1. CDR1 is MNHEY and CDR2 is SVGEGT in the germline V gene. The trim removed 7 bases at V and 6 bases at J, leaving 10 bases unmatched. The CDR3 is made up of 14 amino acids. CDR3 protein: CASTWTGSINGYTF. DNA of the CDR3: TGTGCCAGCACCTGGACAGGGTCGATAAATGGCTACACCTTC.

This clonotype was seen repeatedly, ten times or more. V and J are TRBV29-1 and TRBJ2-7; a weak D match, TRBD1 (6 bases). CDR1 is SQVTM, CDR2 ANQGSEA, per germline. The CDR3 spans 13 residues. V lost 4 bases and J lost 7, with 17 bases in between. The CDR3 region has the DNA TGCAGCGTTGGGGTCGGACAGCTGGATGAGCAGTACTTC. Protein sequence: CSVGVGQLDEQYF.

This clonotype was observed many times. The gene calls are TRBV3-1 and TRBJ2-7; D may be TRBD1 or TRBD2 (5 bases each). The CDR3 totals 16 residues. V lost 3 bases and J 2 bases, leaving 17 bases between the germline ends. The V gene's germline CDR1 is LGHDT and CDR2 YNNKEL (reference sequence). This CDR3 is CASSHLTRGNAYEQYF. Here the CDR3 DNA reads TGTGCCAGCAGCCACCTTACTAGGGGCAATGCCTACGAGCAGTACTTC.

Turning to this clonotype: A much larger clone is a single base away; this may be a read error. The rearrangement joins TRBV6-2 or TRBV6-3 to TRBJ2-1; D is undetermined. V gave up 4 bases and J gave up 7 bases, with 8 bases separating them. Germline values: CDR1 MNHEY, CDR2 SVGEGT. The CDR3 sequence is 12 residues long. The DNA for the CDR3 is TGTGCCAGCAGTTTCGTGGGGAATGAGCAGTTCTTC. Translating it yields CASSFVGNEQFF.

This clonotype is medium-sized (0.01 to 0.1%). The rearrangement joins TRBV20-1 to TRBJ1-6; possibly TRBD1 for D (6 bases). This CDR3 has 13 residues. The germline gives CDR1 DFQATT, CDR2 SNEGSKA (reference sequence). CDR3 region: CGANREFNSPLHF. CDR3 nucleotide sequence: TGCGGGGCCAACAGGGAATTTAATTCACCCCTCCACTTT.

This clonotype was recorded at least ten times. This rearrangement joins TRBV5-1 to TRBJ1-1; 7 bases fit TRBD1. Germline CDR1 SGHRS, CDR2 YFSETQ. Trimming at V came to 4 bases and at J to 10 bases, leaving 13 bases not matched to a gene. There are 14 residues in the CDR3. CDR3 nucleotide sequence: TGCGCCAGCAGCCCGGGTGGACAGGCGATGGGAGCTTTCTTT. It codes for CASSPGGQAMGAFF.

Details on this clonotype: This may be a read error, as it is one base from a much larger clone. The chain joins TRBV11-2 to TRBJ2-3; no clear D gene. The CDR3 loop spans 15 amino acids. Germline V lookup: CDR1 SGHAT, CDR2 FQNNGV. The CDR3 nucleotides read TGTGCCAGCAGCTTAAATGTACAGAGCACAGATATGCAGTATTTT. Its translation: CASSLNVQSTDMQYF.

This clonotype was seen at least ten times. This chain uses TRBV6-1 with TRBJ2-2; TRBD2 is a possible D gene (5 bases). CDR1 and CDR2 from the germline V gene are MNHNS and SASEGT. V gave up 5 bases and J gave up 1 base, with 11 bases separating them. The CDR3 totals 15 residues. CDR3 protein: CASSLRTLNTGELFF. The DNA for the CDR3 is TGTGCCAGCAGTCTACGGACTTTGAACACCGGGGAGCTGTTTTTT.

This clonotype showed up many times. The chain is built from TRBV5-1 and TRBJ2-3; maybe TRBD2 (6 bases). This CDR3 spans 18 amino acids. Trimming left V 0 bases short and J 3 bases short, with 20 bases between. Germline V gives CDR1 SGHRS, CDR2 YFSETQ. In nucleotides, the CDR3 is TGCGCCAGCAGCTTGGCCGCCCAAGGCACGCGGGGTACAGATACGCAGTATTTT. Protein product: CASSLAAQGTRGTDTQYF.

This clonotype came up many times. The CDR3 region has the DNA TGCGCCAGCAGCGGGACAGGGGGCGCCGAGACCCAGTACTTC. As protein: CASSGTGGAETQYF. This chain links TRBV5-1 with TRBJ2-5; 12 nucleotides line up with TRBD1. Trimming removed 4 bases from V and 5 bases from J; junction bases left unmatched: 3. CDR3 length: 14 amino acids. Germline loops: CDR1 SGHRS, CDR2 YFSETQ.

At least ten counts were recorded for this clonotype. This chain uses TRBV6-2 or TRBV6-3 with TRBJ2-7; TRBD1 or TRBD2 may be the D gene (5 bases each). Looked up from germline, CDR1 is MNHEY and CDR2 is SVGEGT. Trimming removed 9 bases from V and 7 bases from J, with 25 bases in between. The CDR3 has 15 residues. CDR3: CASHSGKGAPLEQYF. The CDR3, as DNA: TGTGCCAGTCACTCCGGGAAAGGGGCCCCTTTGGAGCAGTACTTC.

This clonotype showed up many times. The chain joins TRBV19 to TRBJ2-7, with D possibly TRBD2 on 6 matching bases. The CDR3 is 13 residues long. Germline V gene lookup returns CDR1 LNHDA and CDR2 SQIVND (reference sequence). The ends were cut back, 5 bases at V and 6 bases at J, with 14 bases in the middle. The CDR3 region is CASSGTAGGEQYF. The CDR3 region has the DNA TGTGCCAGTAGTGGGACGGCCGGGGGCGAGCAGTACTTC.

V and J are TRBV4-1 and TRBJ1-2; no firm D call. V lost 4 bases and J lost 5, with 11 bases in between. The CDR3 spans 13 residues. Germline assignment: CDR1 MGHRA and CDR2 YSYEKL. CDR3 residues: CASSPELDYGYTF. CDR3 in DNA: TGCGCCAGCAGCCCCGAATTGGATTATGGCTACACCTTC.

This clonotype was recorded many times. V usage is TRBV29-1 and J usage is TRBJ2-1; D not resolved. The CDR3 has 15 residues. V dropped 4 bases and J dropped 8 bases, with 21 bases sitting between them. Germline loops: CDR1 SQVTM, CDR2 ANQGSEA. The CDR3 nucleotides are TGCAGCGTTGGGCGTATGATCTCGGTCCCCCATGAGCAGTTCTTC. Its protein product is CSVGRMISVPHEQFF.